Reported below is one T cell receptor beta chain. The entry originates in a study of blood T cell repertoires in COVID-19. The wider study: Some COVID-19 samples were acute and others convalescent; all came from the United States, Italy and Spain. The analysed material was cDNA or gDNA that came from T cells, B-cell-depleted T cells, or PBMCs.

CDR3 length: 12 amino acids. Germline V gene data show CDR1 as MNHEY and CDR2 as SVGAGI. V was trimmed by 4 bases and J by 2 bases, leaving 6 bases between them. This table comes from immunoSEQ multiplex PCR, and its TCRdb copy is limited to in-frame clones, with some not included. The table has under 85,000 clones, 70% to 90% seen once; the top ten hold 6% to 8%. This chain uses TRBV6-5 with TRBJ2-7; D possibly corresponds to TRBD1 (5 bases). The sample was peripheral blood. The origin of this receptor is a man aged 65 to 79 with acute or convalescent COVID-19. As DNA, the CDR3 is TGTGCCAGCAGTTCAGGGACCTACGAGCAGTACTTC. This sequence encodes CASSSGTYEQYF.